The 12 T cell receptor beta chains below come from one sample, sequenced in a study of T cell repertoires in cytomegalovirus infection. TCRdb re-derived calls from the reads in MiXCR, one entry per CDR3 protein. Among about 250,000 distinct CDR3 sequences listed, about a sixth were seen once. Sequencing input: CD8+ T cells from PBMCs. These receptors all come from a human donor in good health (CMV status not recorded). Some clones in this sample may be carry-over from other donors' samples.

This clonotype was counted many times. The chain links TRBV7-8 to TRBJ2-1; D may be TRBD2 (6 bases). The CDR3 is 13 residues long. Trimming took off 3 bases at V and 6 bases at J, with 9 bases between the two ends. CDR1 is SGHVS, CDR2 FQNEAQ, per germline. DNA of the CDR3: TGTGCCAGCAGCTTCGTGACTAGCAATGAGCAGTTCTTC. Its translation is CASSFVTSNEQFF.

This clonotype has only a few counts. The chain carries TRBV19 and TRBJ2-7; D might be TRBD1 (7 bases). There are 13 residues in the CDR3. Germline lookup yields CDR1 LNHDA and CDR2 SQIVND (reference sequence). The V gene lost 6 bases and the J gene lost 3 bases, with 12 bases spanning the gap. The CDR3 loop is CASSAGQYYEQYF. CDR3 DNA sequence: TGTGCCAGTAGCGCGGGACAGTACTACGAGCAGTACTTC.

This chain joins TRBV10-3 and TRBJ2-1; 7 nucleotides line up with TRBD1. The CDR3 is 12 residues long. Trimming cost V 6 bases and J 7 bases; bases outside gene matches: 3. Per germline, CDR1 ENHRY and CDR2 SYGVKD. The CDR3 spells CAISDRVNEQFF. The CDR3 nucleotides are TGTGCCATCAGCGACAGGGTAAATGAGCAGTTCTTC.

This clonotype occurred a few times. This chain connects TRBV14 to TRBJ2-7; 11 bases map to TRBD1. J gave up 0 bases and V 3 bases, and 10 bases lay outside the gene matches. CDR3 length: 18 residues. Germline V gene data show CDR1 as SGHDN and CDR2 as FVKESK. The CDR3 sequence: CASSQVGQGAEYSYEQYF. CDR3 bases: TGTGCCAGCAGCCAGGTCGGACAGGGGGCGGAATACTCCTACGAGCAGTACTTC.

There are a few counts of this clonotype. V gene TRBV20-1 combines with J gene TRBJ2-7, with TRBD1 matching over 8 bases. The CDR3 is made up of 14 amino acids. Germline V lookup: CDR1 DFQATT, CDR2 SNEGSKA (reference sequence). V was clipped by 5 bases and J by 1 base; unmatched bases: 7. CDR3 nucleotides: TGCAGTGCTGCCGACAGGGGAATTTCCTACGAGCAGTACTTC. This sequence encodes CSAADRGISYEQYF.

This clonotype was counted a few times. The chain combines TRBV11-2 with TRBJ2-5; weak D call: TRBD2 (7 bases). CDR3 size: 15 residues. The V gene's germline CDR1 is SGHAT and CDR2 FQNNGV. Between the trimmed V and J ends, which lost 1 base and 4 bases, there was a span of 13 bases. In nucleotides, the CDR3 is TGTGCCAGCAGCTTAGCTGGGGGGGCACGAGAGACCCAGTACTTC. It specifies CASSLAGGARETQYF.

The chain combines TRBV10-3 with TRBJ1-1; D might be TRBD1 (5 bases). Germline CDR1 and CDR2: ENHRY and SYGVKD. This CDR3 contains 13 residues. Deletions cut 3 bases from V and 8 bases from J, with 13 bases between. The CDR3 DNA sequence: TGTGCCATCAGTGAAATTGGGGCAGCAGAAGCTTTCTTT. It translates to CAISEIGAAEAFF.

The chain uses TRBV6-2 or TRBV6-3 and TRBJ2-7, with 7 bases fitting TRBD1. Losses at the gene ends were 10 bases for V and 0 bases for J; bases not matched to a gene: 6. The CDR3 sequence is 13 residues long. Per the germline V gene, CDR1 is MNHEY and CDR2 is SVGEGT. CDR3 coding DNA: TGTGCCACCGAGACAGGGAACTCCTACGAGCAGTACTTC. Protein sequence: CATETGNSYEQYF.

The gene calls are TRBV6-2 or TRBV6-3 and TRBJ2-1; tentatively, D is TRBD2 (6 bases). Trimming took off 2 bases at V and 11 bases at J, with 10 bases between the two ends. CDR3 length: 12 residues. Looked up from germline, CDR1 is MNHEY and CDR2 is SVGEGT. The CDR3 DNA sequence: TGTGCCAGCAGTTACAGGGACTTCCAGCAGTTCTTC. It yields the protein CASSYRDFQQFF.

This clonotype showed up many times. The V gene is TRBV7-9, the J gene TRBJ2-2; the match to TRBD1 covers 7 bases. With V trimmed by 2 bases and J by 6 bases, 6 bases remained unmatched. CDR3 length equals 15 residues. Germline lookup yields CDR1 SEHNR and CDR2 FQNEAQ (reference sequence). The CDR3 protein is CASSLRGGRSGELFF. As DNA, the CDR3 is TGTGCCAGCAGCTTACGAGGGGGCCGTTCCGGGGAGCTGTTTTTT. Full variable domain (rest looked up from reference TRBV7-9 and TRBJ2-2): DTGVSQNPRHKITKRGQNVTFRCDPISEHNRLYWYRQTLGQGPEFLTYFQNEAQLEKSRLLSDRFSAERPKGSFSTLEIQRTEQGDSAMYLCASSLRGGRSGELFFGEGSRLTVL.

This clonotype was picked up a small number of times. The V gene is TRBV27, the J gene TRBJ1-1; possible D gene TRBD1, 5 bases. Germline V gene lookup returns CDR1 MNHEY and CDR2 SMNVEV (reference sequence). The CDR3 runs to 13 residues. With 8 bases removed from V and 0 bases from J, the gap between germline ends came to 10 bases. DNA for the CDR3: TGTGCCAGCTCCCAGGACATGAACACTGAAGCTTTCTTT. Its translation is CASSQDMNTEAFF.

This clonotype was counted many times. The rearrangement uses TRBV4-2 and TRBJ1-5; TRBD1 matches 12 bases. This CDR3 is built from 16 residues. Germline V CDR1 and CDR2: LGHNA, YNFKEQ. V lost 4 bases, J lost 8 bases, and 9 bases stayed unmatched. CDR3 nucleotides: TGTGCCAGCAGCCCGGGACAGGGGGCACCCCCGGAGCCCCAGCATTTT. Amino acids: CASSPGQGAPPEPQHF.